The rows below give T cell receptor beta chains drawn from one sample of a study of blood T cell repertoires in COVID-19. TCRdb's copy holds only in-frame clones and misses some; the assay was immunoSEQ multiplex PCR. The repertoire holds 110,000 or so clones, with about 84% as singletons. Sequencing used peripheral blood. The receptors here all came from a man in his 60s with acute or convalescent COVID-19. Both conserved end residues are part of each CDR3. The D gene is left open where the match is weak. Not every row has a clone size; where given, it reads once, few, many or a size class.

size: -
D: -
V: TRBV19
length: 13
J: TRBJ2-4
CDR3: CASISRASDIQYF
DNA: TGTGCCAGTATAAGCAGGGCTTCGGACATTCAGTACTTC

size: -
D: TRBD2
V: TRBV7-3
length: 15
J: TRBJ2-2
CDR3: CASSPRLAGPGELFF
DNA: TGTGCCAGCAGCCCTAGACTAGCGGGACCCGGGGAGCTGTTTTTT

size: -
D: -
V: TRBV6-6
length: 12
J: TRBJ2-7
CDR3: CASSYPEGEQYF
DNA: TGTGCCAGCAGTTATCCCGAGGGCGAGCAGTACTTC

size: -
D: -
V: TRBV7-9
length: 13
J: TRBJ1-1
CDR3: CASSLGNRAEAFF
DNA: TGTGCCAGCAGCTTAGGGAATCGGGCTGAAGCTTTCTTT

size: -
D: TRBD2
V: TRBV24-1
length: 14
J: TRBJ2-5
CDR3: CATSESGRGETQYF
DNA: TGTGCCACCAGTGAATCAGGGAGGGGAGAGACCCAGTACTTC

size: -
D: -
V: TRBV11-2
length: 13
J: TRBJ2-2
CDR3: CASSEAAGGELFF
DNA: TGTGCCAGCAGCGAAGCCGCAGGGGGGGAGCTGTTTTTT

size: few
D: -
V: TRBV23-1
length: 15
J: TRBJ1-4
CDR3: CASSQWRATNEKLFF
DNA: TGCGCCAGCAGTCAATGGAGGGCAACTAATGAAAAACTGTTTTTT

size: -
D: TRBD1
V: TRBV6-5
length: 14
J: TRBJ2-4
CDR3: CASRQGVTKNIQYF
DNA: TGTGCCAGCAGACAGGGGGTAACCAAAAACATTCAGTACTTC

size: -
D: TRBD2
V: TRBV9
length: 16
J: TRBJ2-1
CDR3: CASSVGAGALNNEQFF
DNA: TGTGCCAGCAGCGTAGGTGCGGGAGCTCTCAACAATGAGCAGTTCTTC

size: -
D: -
V: TRBV30
length: 12
J: TRBJ2-7
CDR3: CAWSVGGYEQYF
DNA: TGTGCCTGGAGTGTAGGGGGATACGAGCAGTACTTC

size: -
D: -
V: TRBV5-1
length: 13
J: TRBJ2-5
CDR3: CASSPLAAETQYF
DNA: TGCGCCAGCAGCCCCCTGGCCGCCGAGACCCAGTACTTC

size: -
D: TRBD1
V: TRBV5-1
length: 15
J: TRBJ2-1
CDR3: CATARGQGSYNEQFF
DNA: TGCGCCACCGCGAGGGGACAGGGATCCTACAATGAGCAGTTCTTC

size: -
D: -
V: TRBV6-5
length: 16
J: TRBJ1-3
CDR3: CASSYLGTAGGNTIYF
DNA: TGTGCCAGCAGTTACTTAGGCACCGCGGGAGGAAACACCATATATTTT

size: -
D: TRBD1
V: TRBV23-1
length: 15
J: TRBJ1-1
CDR3: CASSPIGQGGTEAFF
DNA: TGCGCCAGCAGTCCGATCGGACAGGGGGGCACTGAAGCTTTCTTT

size: -
D: -
V: TRBV19
length: 15
J: TRBJ2-2
CDR3: CASANGGLNTGELFF
DNA: TGTGCCAGTGCAAATGGGGGCCTGAACACCGGGGAGCTGTTTTTT

size: -
D: -
V: TRBV5-4
length: 15
J: TRBJ2-7
CDR3: CASSRGGTVSYEQYF
DNA: TGTGCCAGCAGCAGAGGGGGGACAGTCTCCTACGAGCAGTACTTC

size: -
D: TRBD1
V: TRBV6-5
length: 14
J: TRBJ1-5
CDR3: CASSRTGNNQPQHF
DNA: TGTGCCAGCAGCCGGACAGGGAACAATCAGCCCCAGCATTTT

size: -
D: TRBD2
V: TRBV4-3
length: 15
J: TRBJ2-1
CDR3: CASSQAGLAEGPPIF
DNA: TGCGCCAGCAGCCAAGCTGGACTAGCGGAGGGGCCCCCGATCTTC

size: few
D: -
V: TRBV11-2
length: 14
J: TRBJ1-1
CDR3: CASSPQGGYTEAFF
DNA: TGTGCCAGCAGCCCCCAAGGGGGATACACTGAAGCTTTCTTT

size: -
D: -
V: TRBV10-3
length: 12
J: TRBJ1-1
CDR3: CAIAMANTEAFF
DNA: TGTGCCATCGCAATGGCGAACACTGAAGCTTTCTTT

size: few
D: -
V: TRBV27
length: 15
J: TRBJ2-5
CDR3: CASSRILSGQETQYF
DNA: TGTGCCAGCAGTAGGATTCTAAGCGGCCAAGAGACCCAGTACTTC

size: -
D: -
V: TRBV29-1
length: 16
J: TRBJ2-1
CDR3: CSVEGRGIIAYNEQFF
DNA: TGCAGCGTTGAAGGGCGAGGGATTATCGCCTACAATGAGCAGTTCTTC

size: -
D: TRBD2
V: TRBV7-2
length: 15
J: TRBJ2-2
CDR3: CASTLSGRESGELFF
DNA: TGTGCCAGCACCCTTAGCGGGAGAGAGTCCGGGGAGCTGTTTTTT

size: -
D: -
V: TRBV30
length: 16
J: TRBJ2-1
CDR3: CAWTPRGAGDYNEQFF
DNA: TGTGCCTGGACTCCGAGGGGGGCGGGGGACTACAATGAGCAGTTCTTC

size: -
D: -
V: TRBV27
length: 16
J: TRBJ1-6
CDR3: CASRKDGQLANSPLHF
DNA: TGTGCCAGCAGGAAAGACGGACAGTTAGCAAATTCACCCCTCCACTTT

size: few
D: -
V: TRBV5-4
length: 16
J: TRBJ2-7
CDR3: CASSFTPWTAPYEQYF
DNA: TGTGCCAGCAGCTTTACCCCCTGGACAGCTCCCTACGAGCAGTACTTC

size: once
D: TRBD1
V: TRBV24-1
length: 13
J: TRBJ2-7
CDR3: CATSSGQDHEQYF
DNA: TGTGCCACCAGTTCCGGACAGGACCACGAGCAGTACTTC

size: once
D: -
V: TRBV7-2
length: 14
J: TRBJ2-5
CDR3: CASSLREGGETQYF
DNA: TGTGCCAGCAGCTTAAGAGAGGGTGGAGAGACCCAGTACTTC

size: -
D: TRBD2
V: TRBV3-1/TRBV3-2
length: 16
J: TRBJ2-2
CDR3: CASSQGLGLATGELFF
DNA: TGTGCCAGCAGCCAAGGCCTTGGACTAGCCACCGGGGAGCTGTTTTTT

size: -
D: -
V: TRBV6-2/TRBV6-3
length: 14
J: TRBJ2-2
CDR3: CASSYSPENGELFF
DNA: TGTGCCAGCAGTTATTCCCCGGAGAACGGGGAGCTGTTTTTT

size: once
D: -
V: TRBV5-8
length: 12
J: TRBJ2-5
CDR3: CASSLAEETQYF
DNA: TGTGCCAGCAGTTTGGCAGAAGAGACCCAGTACTTC

size: -
D: -
V: TRBV9
length: 15
J: TRBJ1-3
CDR3: CASSVGGQSGNTIYF
DNA: TGTGCCAGCAGCGTAGGCGGGCAGTCTGGAAACACCATATATTTT

size: -
D: -
V: TRBV7-3
length: 14
J: TRBJ1-2
CDR3: CASSGTESNYGYTF
DNA: TGTGCCAGCAGCGGAACGGAGTCTAACTATGGCTACACCTTC

size: -
D: TRBD1
V: TRBV7-2
length: 16
J: TRBJ2-2
CDR3: CASSLAAGGRTGELFF
DNA: TGTGCCAGCAGCTTAGCGGCAGGGGGTCGGACCGGGGAGCTGTTTTTT

size: -
D: TRBD2
V: TRBV11-2
length: 16
J: TRBJ2-7
CDR3: CASSLVASGYPYEQYF
DNA: TGTGCCAGCAGCTTAGTGGCTAGCGGGTACCCCTACGAGCAGTACTTC

size: once
D: TRBD2
V: TRBV5-1
length: 15
J: TRBJ2-1
CDR3: CASSFGEGGYNEQFF
DNA: TGCGCCAGCAGCTTCGGGGAGGGTGGGTACAATGAGCAGTTCTTC